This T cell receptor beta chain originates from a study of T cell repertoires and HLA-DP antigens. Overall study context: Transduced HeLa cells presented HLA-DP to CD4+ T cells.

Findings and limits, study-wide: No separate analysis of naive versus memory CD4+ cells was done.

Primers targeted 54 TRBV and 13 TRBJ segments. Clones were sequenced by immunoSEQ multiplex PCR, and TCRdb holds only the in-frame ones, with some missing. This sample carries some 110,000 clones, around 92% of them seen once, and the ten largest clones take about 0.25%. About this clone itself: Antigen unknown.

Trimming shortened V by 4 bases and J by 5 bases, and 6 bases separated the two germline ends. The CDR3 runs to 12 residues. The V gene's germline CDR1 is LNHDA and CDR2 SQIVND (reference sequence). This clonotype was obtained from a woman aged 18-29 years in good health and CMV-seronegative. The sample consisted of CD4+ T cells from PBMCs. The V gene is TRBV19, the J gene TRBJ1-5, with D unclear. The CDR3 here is CASSRGYQPQHF. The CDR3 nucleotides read TGTGCCAGTAGTAGAGGGTATCAGCCCCAGCATTTT.